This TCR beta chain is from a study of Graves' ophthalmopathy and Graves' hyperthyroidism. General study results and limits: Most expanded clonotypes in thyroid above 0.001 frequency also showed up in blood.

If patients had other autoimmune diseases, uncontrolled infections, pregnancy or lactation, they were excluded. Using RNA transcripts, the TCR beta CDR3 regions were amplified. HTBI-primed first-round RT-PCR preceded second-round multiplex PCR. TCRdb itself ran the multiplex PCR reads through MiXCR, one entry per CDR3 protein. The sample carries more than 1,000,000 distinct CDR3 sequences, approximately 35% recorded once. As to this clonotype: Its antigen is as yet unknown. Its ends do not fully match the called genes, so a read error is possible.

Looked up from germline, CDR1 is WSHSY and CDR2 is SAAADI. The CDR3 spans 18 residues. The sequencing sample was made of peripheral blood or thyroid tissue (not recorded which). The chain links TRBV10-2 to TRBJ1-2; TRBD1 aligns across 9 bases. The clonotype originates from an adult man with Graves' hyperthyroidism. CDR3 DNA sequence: TGTGCCAGCACTAGGGGGGGGACAGGGATGCCCCCCTACTATGGCTACACCTTC. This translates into CASTRGGTGMPPYYGYTF.